The present entry profiles one T cell receptor beta chain with its context. This entry comes from a study of blood T cell repertoires in COVID-19. The wider study: Donors in the United States, Italy and Spain gave samples during acute or convalescent COVID-19. Nucleic acid was either cDNA or gDNA, and it came from T cells, B-cell-depleted T cells, or PBMCs.

Authors' analysis steps: Estimation of nucleated cell counts was performed using reference gene primer amplification. Measured with immunoSEQ multiplex PCR; TCRdb has only the in-frame clones, and not every one. That table is the source of V, J and clone size, and D and trimming were worked out from the DNA. The table has 53,000 or so clones, about 90% seen once. The V segment lost 3 bases and the J segment 0 bases; nucleotides outside the gene matches: 2. The CDR3 is made up of 17 amino acids. Germline V gives CDR1 SEHNR, CDR2 FQNEAQ (reference sequence). This clonotype was sampled from a man aged 80 or over with acute or convalescent COVID-19. The rearrangement joins TRBV7-9 to TRBJ1-6; TRBD1 aligns across 10 bases. The material sequenced was peripheral blood. The CDR3 here is CASSLDRGSSYNSPLHF. The DNA of the CDR3 is TGTGCCAGCAGCTTGGACAGGGGGAGCTCCTATAATTCACCCCTCCACTTT.